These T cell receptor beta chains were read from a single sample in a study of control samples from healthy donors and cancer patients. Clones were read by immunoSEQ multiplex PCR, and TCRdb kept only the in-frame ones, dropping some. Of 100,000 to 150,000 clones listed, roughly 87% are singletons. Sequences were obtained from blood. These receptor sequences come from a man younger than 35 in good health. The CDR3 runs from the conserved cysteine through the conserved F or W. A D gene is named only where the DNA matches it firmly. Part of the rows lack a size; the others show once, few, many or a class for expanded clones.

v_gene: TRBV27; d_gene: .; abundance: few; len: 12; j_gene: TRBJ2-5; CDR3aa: CASTSQSAAQYF; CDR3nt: TGTGCCAGCACTTCCCAGAGCGCCGCCCAGTACTTC
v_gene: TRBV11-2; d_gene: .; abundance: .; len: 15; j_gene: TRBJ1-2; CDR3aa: CASSPTRLVDYGYTF; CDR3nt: TGTGCCAGCAGCCCAACCCGACTAGTTGACTATGGCTACACCTTC
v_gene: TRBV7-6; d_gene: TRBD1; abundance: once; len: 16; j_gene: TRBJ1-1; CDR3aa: CASSILGQGLNTEAFF; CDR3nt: TGTGCCAGCAGCATACTGGGACAGGGGTTGAACACTGAAGCTTTCTTT
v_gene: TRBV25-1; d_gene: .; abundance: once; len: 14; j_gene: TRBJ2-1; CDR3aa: CASSESGGGNEQFF; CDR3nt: TGTGCCAGCAGTGAATCTGGAGGGGGCAATGAGCAGTTCTTC
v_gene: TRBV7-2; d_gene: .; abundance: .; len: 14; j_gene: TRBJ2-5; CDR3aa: CASSSRLGEETQYF; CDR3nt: TGTGCCAGCAGCTCCAGATTAGGTGAAGAGACCCAGTACTTC
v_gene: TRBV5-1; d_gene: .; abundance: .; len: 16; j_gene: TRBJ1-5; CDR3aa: CASSLLGMNSNQPQHF; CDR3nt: TGCGCCAGCAGCTTGCTTGGGATGAATAGCAATCAGCCCCAGCATTTT
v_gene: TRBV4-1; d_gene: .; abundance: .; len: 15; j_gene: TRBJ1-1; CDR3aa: CASSEHRMGLRYAFF; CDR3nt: TGCGCCAGCAGCGAACATCGCATGGGGCTAAGGTATGCTTTCTTT
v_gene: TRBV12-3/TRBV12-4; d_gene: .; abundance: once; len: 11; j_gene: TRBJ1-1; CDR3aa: CASTVRTEAFF; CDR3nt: TGTGCCAGCACCGTGAGGACTGAAGCTTTCTTT
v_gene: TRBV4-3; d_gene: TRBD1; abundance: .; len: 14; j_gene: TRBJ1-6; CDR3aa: CASSPGTGHSPLHF; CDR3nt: TGCGCCAGCAGCCCCGGGACAGGGCATTCACCCCTCCACTTT
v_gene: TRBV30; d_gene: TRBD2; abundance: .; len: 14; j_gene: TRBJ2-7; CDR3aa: CAWGQGSGLDEQYF; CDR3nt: TGTGCCTGGGGCCAAGGTAGCGGGCTTGACGAGCAGTACTTC
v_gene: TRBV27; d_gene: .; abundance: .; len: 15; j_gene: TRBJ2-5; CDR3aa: CASKSLTEVRETQYF; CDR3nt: TGTGCCAGCAAGTCTCTTACTGAGGTTCGGGAGACCCAGTACTTC
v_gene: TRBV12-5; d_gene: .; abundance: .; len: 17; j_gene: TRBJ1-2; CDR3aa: CASGLVQAGRVNYGYTF; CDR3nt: TGTGCTAGTGGTTTGGTACAGGCGGGCAGGGTGAACTATGGCTACACCTTC
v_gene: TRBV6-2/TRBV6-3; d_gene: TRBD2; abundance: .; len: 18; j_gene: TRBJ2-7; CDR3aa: CASSSTSGSEPVPYEQYF; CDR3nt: TGTGCCAGCAGTTCGACTAGCGGGAGTGAACCAGTCCCCTACGAGCAGTACTTC
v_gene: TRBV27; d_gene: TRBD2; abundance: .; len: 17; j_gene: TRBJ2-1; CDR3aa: CASSPRLAAGSYNEQFF; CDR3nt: TGTGCCAGCAGCCCCCGACTAGCCGCAGGCTCCTACAATGAGCAGTTCTTC
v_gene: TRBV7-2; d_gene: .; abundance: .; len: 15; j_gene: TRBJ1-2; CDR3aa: CASSPGGPASYGYTF; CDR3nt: TGTGCCAGCAGCCCAGGAGGACCTGCATCCTATGGCTACACCTTC
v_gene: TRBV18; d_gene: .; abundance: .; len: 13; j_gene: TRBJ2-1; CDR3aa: CASSPGIRDEQFF; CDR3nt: TGTGCCAGCTCACCAGGAATACGGGATGAGCAGTTCTTC
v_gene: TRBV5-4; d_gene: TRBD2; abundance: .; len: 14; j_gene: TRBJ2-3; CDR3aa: CASSFSGTTDTQYF; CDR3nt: TGTGCCAGCAGCTTTAGCGGGACCACAGATACGCAGTATTTT
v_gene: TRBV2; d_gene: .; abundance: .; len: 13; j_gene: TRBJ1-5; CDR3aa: CASSERQYQPQHF; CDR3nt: TGTGCCAGCAGTGAAAGGCAGTATCAGCCCCAGCATTTT
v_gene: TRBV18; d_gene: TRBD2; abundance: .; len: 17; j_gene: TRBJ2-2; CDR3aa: CASSFHGLAGGPGELFF; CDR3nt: TGTGCCAGCTCATTTCACGGACTAGCGGGAGGGCCCGGGGAGCTGTTTTTT
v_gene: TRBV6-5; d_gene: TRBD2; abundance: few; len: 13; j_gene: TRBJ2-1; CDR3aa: CASSYTSGNEQFF; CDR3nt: TGTGCCAGCAGTTACACTAGCGGGAATGAGCAGTTCTTC
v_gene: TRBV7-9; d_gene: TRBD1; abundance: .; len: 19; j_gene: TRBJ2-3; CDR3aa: CASSTPRTTGTGVTDTQYF; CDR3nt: TGTGCCAGCAGCACCCCACGAACCACCGGGACAGGGGTAACAGATACGCAGTATTTT
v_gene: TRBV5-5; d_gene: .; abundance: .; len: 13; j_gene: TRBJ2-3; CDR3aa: CASMEGATDTQYF; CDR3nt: TGTGCCAGCATGGAGGGGGCAACAGATACGCAGTATTTT
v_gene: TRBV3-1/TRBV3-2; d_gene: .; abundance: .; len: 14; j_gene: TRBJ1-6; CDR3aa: CASSQRTPGSPLHF; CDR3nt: TGTGCCAGCAGCCAACGAACACCCGGTTCACCCCTCCACTTT
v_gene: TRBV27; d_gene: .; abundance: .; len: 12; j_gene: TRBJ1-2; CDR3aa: CASNGDSGGYTF; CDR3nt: TGTGCCAGCAACGGGGACTCAGGCGGCTACACCTTC
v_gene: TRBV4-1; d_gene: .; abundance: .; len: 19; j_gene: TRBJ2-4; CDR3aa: CASSPRVLASSVAKNIQYF; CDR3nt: TGCGCCAGCAGCCCGCGAGTCTTGGCGTCTTCCGTAGCCAAAAACATTCAGTACTTC
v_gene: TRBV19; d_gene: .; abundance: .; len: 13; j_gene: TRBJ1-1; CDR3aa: CASSPLARTEAFF; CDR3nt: TGTGCCAGTAGCCCTCTCGCGAGAACTGAAGCTTTCTTT
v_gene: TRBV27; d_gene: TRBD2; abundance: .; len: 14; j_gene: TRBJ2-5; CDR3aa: CASSPRTSRETQYF; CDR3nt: TGTGCCAGCAGTCCAAGGACTAGTAGAGAGACCCAGTACTTC
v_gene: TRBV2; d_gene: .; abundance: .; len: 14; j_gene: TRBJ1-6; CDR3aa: CASSEWGANSPLHF; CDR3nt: TGTGCCAGCAGTGAATGGGGAGCGAATTCACCCCTCCACTTT
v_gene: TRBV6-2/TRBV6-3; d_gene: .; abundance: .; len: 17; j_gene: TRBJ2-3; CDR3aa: CASSYSIGTGSADTQYF; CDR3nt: TGTGCCAGCAGTTACTCGATAGGGACGGGTTCGGCAGATACGCAGTATTTT
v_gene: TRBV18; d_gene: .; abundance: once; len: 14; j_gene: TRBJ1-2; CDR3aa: CASSMRALGYGYTF; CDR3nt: TGTGCCAGCTCAATGAGGGCTTTGGGCTATGGCTACACCTTC
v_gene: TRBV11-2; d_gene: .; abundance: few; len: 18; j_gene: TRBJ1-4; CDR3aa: CASSLIVSAGATNEKLFF; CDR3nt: TGTGCCAGCAGCTTAATCGTCTCAGCCGGTGCAACTAATGAAAAACTGTTTTTT
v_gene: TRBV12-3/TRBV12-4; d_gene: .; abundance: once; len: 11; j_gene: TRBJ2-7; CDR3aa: CASSRLYEQYF; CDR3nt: TGTGCCAGCAGCCGCCTGTACGAGCAGTACTTC
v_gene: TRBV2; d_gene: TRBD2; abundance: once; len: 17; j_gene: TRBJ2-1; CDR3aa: CASSDPGTSGKLGEQFF; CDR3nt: TGTGCCAGCAGTGACCCTGGGACTAGCGGGAAGTTAGGTGAGCAGTTCTTC
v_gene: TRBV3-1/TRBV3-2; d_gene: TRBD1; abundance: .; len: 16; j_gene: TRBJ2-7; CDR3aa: CASRKGEGDRVHEQYF; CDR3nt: TGTGCCAGCCGGAAAGGAGAAGGGGACAGGGTCCACGAGCAGTACTTC
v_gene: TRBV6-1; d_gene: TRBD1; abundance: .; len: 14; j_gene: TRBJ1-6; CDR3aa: CASSEGQNNSPLHF; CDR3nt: TGTGCCAGCAGTGAGGGACAGAATAATTCACCCCTCCACTTT
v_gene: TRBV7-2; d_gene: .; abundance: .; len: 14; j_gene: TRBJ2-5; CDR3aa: CASSPGGRQETQYF; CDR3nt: TGTGCCAGCAGCCCAGGTGGGCGGCAAGAGACCCAGTACTTC
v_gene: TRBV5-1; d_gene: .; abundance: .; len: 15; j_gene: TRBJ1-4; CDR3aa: CASSTDRAPDEKLFF; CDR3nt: TGCGCCAGCAGCACAGACCGGGCTCCCGATGAAAAACTGTTTTTT
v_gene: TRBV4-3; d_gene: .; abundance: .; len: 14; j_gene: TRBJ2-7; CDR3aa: CASSQEVLPYEQYF; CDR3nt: TGCGCCAGCAGCCAAGAGGTTCTCCCCTACGAGCAGTACTTC
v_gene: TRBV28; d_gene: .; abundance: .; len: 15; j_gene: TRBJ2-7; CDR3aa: CASSSRRQRIYEQYF; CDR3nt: TGTGCCAGCAGTTCCAGAAGACAGAGGATCTACGAGCAGTACTTC
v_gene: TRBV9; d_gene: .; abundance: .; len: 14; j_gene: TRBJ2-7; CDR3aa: CASSGGYDSYEQYF; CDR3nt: TGTGCCAGCAGCGGGGGCTATGACTCCTACGAGCAGTACTTC
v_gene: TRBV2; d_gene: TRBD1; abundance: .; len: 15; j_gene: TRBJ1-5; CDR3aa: CASSEGTGVYQPQHF; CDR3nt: TGTGCCAGCAGTGAAGGGACAGGGGTTTATCAGCCCCAGCATTTT
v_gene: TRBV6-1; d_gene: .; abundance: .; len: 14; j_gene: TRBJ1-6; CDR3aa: CASSEGQESSPLHF; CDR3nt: TGTGCCAGCAGTGAAGGACAGGAATCTTCACCCCTCCACTTT
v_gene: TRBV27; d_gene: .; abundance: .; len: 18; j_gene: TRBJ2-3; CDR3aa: CASRSIAVSQKSTDTQYF; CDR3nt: TGTGCCAGCAGATCGATTGCCGTAAGCCAGAAGTCCACAGATACGCAGTATTTT